Listed below are T cell receptor beta chains from one sample, sequenced in a study of vaccination and CD4 T cells after COVID-19. TCRdb reprocessed the PCR reads via MiXCR and lists one record per CDR3 protein. The sample contains about 4,000 distinct CDR3 sequences, 21% of which appear only once. Antigens for these TCRs are unknown. The sample comprised CD4+ T cells from blood, cultured in vitro. These receptor sequences come from a human donor who had recovered from COVID-19. CDR3s include the opening cysteine and the closing phenylalanine or tryptophan. The D gene is left open where the match is weak. The size field is filled for only some rows; it gives once, few, many or a size class.

TRBJ2-5 NA NA TRBV6-2/TRBV6-3 TGTGCCAGCAGTTACTCCCCAGGGGGGTATGAGGAGACCCAGTACTTC CASSYSPGGYEETQYF
TRBJ1-5 NA few TRBV30 TGTGCCTGGAGTGGGGGGGGCAATCAGCCCCAGCATTTT CAWSGGGNQPQHF
TRBJ2-1 NA few TRBV6-2/TRBV6-3 TGTGCCAGCAGTTACTCCGTTGGGGGCACCTACAATGAGCAGTTCTTC CASSYSVGGTYNEQFF
TRBJ1-1 NA few TRBV6-1 TGTGCCAGCAGTACCAGACGGAACACTGAAGCTTTCTTT CASSTRRNTEAFF
TRBJ1-1 NA few TRBV2 TGTGCCAGCAGACTGAGGGGCACTGAAGCTTTCTTT CASRLRGTEAFF
TRBJ2-5 NA NA TRBV20-1 TGCAGTGCAAGGCCCAGCGGAGAGACCCAGTACTTC CSARPSGETQYF
TRBJ2-3 NA few TRBV4-1 TGCGCCAGCAGCCAAGATTACGGGACTGCTCTCACAGATACGCAGTATTTT CASSQDYGTALTDTQYF
TRBJ1-1 NA NA TRBV10-3 TGTGCCATCAGTGGTCTAGGGGGTGAAAACACTGAAGCTTTCTTT CAISGLGGENTEAFF
TRBJ1-4 NA few TRBV7-2 TGTGCCAGCAGCTTAGTAATAGGGCCGCCGGATGGGGAACTGTTTTTT CASSLVIGPPDGELFF
TRBJ1-2 NA NA TRBV28 TGTGCCAGCAGTTTATGGTCGGGGGGGAACTATGGCTACACCTTC CASSLWSGGNYGYTF
TRBJ2-3 NA NA TRBV5-5 TGTGCCAGCAGCACCCAGGCAGGGGGCACAGATACGCAGTATTTT CASSTQAGGTDTQYF
TRBJ1-3 NA few TRBV2 TGTGCCAGCAGTGAAGTGAGCCTCCAAGGGAACACCATATATTTT CASSEVSLQGNTIYF
TRBJ2-7 NA NA TRBV2 TGTGCCAGCAGCCAACAGGGGGGGACCTACGAGCAGTACTTC CASSQQGGTYEQYF
TRBJ1-3 NA few TRBV11-2 TGTGCCAGCAGGCGACGGAATGGGGGCGGAAACACCATATATTTT CASRRRNGGGNTIYF
TRBJ1-1 NA NA TRBV6-1 TGTGCCAGCAGTGAAGCCTTATTAAACACTGAAGCTTTCTTT CASSEALLNTEAFF
TRBJ2-4 TRBD2 NA TRBV2 TGTGCCAGCCTAAGTGCGGGGGGTGTCAAAAACATTCAGTACTTC CASLSAGGVKNIQYF
TRBJ1-5 NA few TRBV2 TGTGCCAGCAGTGAGGGCGGACTCCTGCATTTT CASSEGGLLHF
TRBJ2-7 NA NA TRBV5-1 TGCGCCAGCAGCTTGGTTGGCAGGGAAACCGAGCAGTACTTC CASSLVGRETEQYF
TRBJ1-3 NA few TRBV7-6 TGTGCCAGCAGCTCGGACAGCCACTCTGGAAACACCATATATTTT CASSSDSHSGNTIYF
TRBJ1-1 NA NA TRBV14 TGTGCCAGCAGCGGCCGGGGGACTGAAGCTTTCTTT CASSGRGTEAFF
TRBJ2-7 NA NA TRBV5-6 TGTGCCAGCGCTCGGGGAGCCTCCTACGAGCAGTACTTC CASARGASYEQYF
TRBJ1-1 NA few TRBV20-1 TGCAGTGCCCCGGGGGGTATCAACACTGAAGCTTTCTTT CSAPGGINTEAFF
TRBJ2-1 NA NA TRBV7-3 TGTGCCAGCAGCGAAAAGGGGCTCAATGAGCAGTTCTTC CASSEKGLNEQFF
TRBJ2-7 TRBD1 large TRBV6-1 TGTGCCAGCAGTCGCGGGACAGGTGGGTCCTACGAGCAGTACTTC CASSRGTGGSYEQYF
TRBJ2-2 NA NA TRBV30 TGTGCCTGGAGTCCCGGGGGCCCCGGGGAGCTGTTTTTT CAWSPGGPGELFF
TRBJ1-2 NA NA TRBV5-6 TGTGCCAGCAGTTTTAAGGGGGTTAACTATGGCTACACCTTC CASSFKGVNYGYTF
TRBJ2-3 TRBD2 medium-sized TRBV5-4 TGTGCCAGCAGCGATGCGAGCGGGGGAGTACGGGATACGCAGTATTTT CASSDASGGVRDTQYF
TRBJ2-7 TRBD1 once TRBV6-2/TRBV6-3 TGTGCCAGCAGTTGGGGACAGGTAACCTACGAGCAGTACTTC CASSWGQVTYEQYF
TRBJ1-3 NA medium-sized TRBV20-1 TGCAGTGCTAGAGAGGGGGGAAACACCATATATTTT CSAREGGNTIYF
TRBJ1-2 TRBD1 NA TRBV27 TGTGCCAGCAGTCCCCATGGGCAGGGGGCGGGCTACACCTTC CASSPHGQGAGYTF
TRBJ1-2 TRBD1 NA TRBV20-1 TGCAGTGCTAGAGATATAAGCCGGGACAGGGGCTATGGCTACACCTTC CSARDISRDRGYGYTF
TRBJ2-3 TRBD2 once TRBV7-9 TGTGCCAGCAGCTTAAAACTAGCGGGGGGGGCCAAGGAAGATACGCAGTATTTT CASSLKLAGGAKEDTQYF
TRBJ2-5 TRBD2 NA TRBV15 TGTGCCACCAGCCTGCGGGGGGACCAAGAGACCCAGTACTTC CATSLRGDQETQYF
TRBJ2-5 NA NA TRBV9 TGTGCCAGCAGCGCACGCGGGCAGAAGACCCAGTACTTC CASSARGQKTQYF
TRBJ1-1 TRBD1 NA TRBV7-2 TGTGCCAGCAGCCCACCGCCGAGTAAGGGGGCGAACACTGAAGCTTTCTTT CASSPPPSKGANTEAFF
TRBJ2-1 NA few TRBV12-5 TGTGCTAGTGGGCGTGACCTCCTAACGTTGACCTACAATGAGCAGTTCTTC CASGRDLLTLTYNEQFF
TRBJ1-5 NA few TRBV19 TGTGCCAGTAGTGCTGGGAACGGCAATCAGCCCCAGCATTTT CASSAGNGNQPQHF
TRBJ1-1 NA large TRBV6-5 TGTGCCAGCAGTTTCGGGGGAACTGAAGCTTTCTTT CASSFGGTEAFF
TRBJ1-6 TRBD1 medium-sized TRBV5-1 TGCGCCAGCAGCCTAGGGGACAGGAACAATTCACCCCTCCACTTT CASSLGDRNNSPLHF